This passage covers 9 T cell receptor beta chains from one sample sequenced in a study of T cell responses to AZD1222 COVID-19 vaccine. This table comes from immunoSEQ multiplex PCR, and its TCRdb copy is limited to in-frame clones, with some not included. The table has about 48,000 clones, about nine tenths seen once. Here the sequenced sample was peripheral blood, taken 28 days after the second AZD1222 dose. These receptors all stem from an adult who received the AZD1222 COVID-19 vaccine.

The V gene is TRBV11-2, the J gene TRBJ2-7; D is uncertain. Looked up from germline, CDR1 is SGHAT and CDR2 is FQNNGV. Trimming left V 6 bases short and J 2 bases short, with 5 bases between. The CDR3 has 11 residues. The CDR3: CASSMAYEQYF. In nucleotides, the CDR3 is TGTGCCAGCAGTATGGCCTACGAGCAGTACTTC.

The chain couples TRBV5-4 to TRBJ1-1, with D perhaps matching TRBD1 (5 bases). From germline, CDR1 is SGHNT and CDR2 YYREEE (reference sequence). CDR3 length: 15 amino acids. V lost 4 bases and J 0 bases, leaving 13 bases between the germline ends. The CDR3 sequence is CASSLKTDMNTEAFF. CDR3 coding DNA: TGTGCCAGCAGCCTGAAGACAGACATGAACACTGAAGCTTTCTTT.

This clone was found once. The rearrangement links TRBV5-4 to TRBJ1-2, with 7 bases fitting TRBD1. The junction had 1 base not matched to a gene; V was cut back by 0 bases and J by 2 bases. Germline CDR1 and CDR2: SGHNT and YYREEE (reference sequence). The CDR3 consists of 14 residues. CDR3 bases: TGTGCCAGCAGCTTGGAGACAGGGAACTATGGCTACACCTTC. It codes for CASSLETGNYGYTF.

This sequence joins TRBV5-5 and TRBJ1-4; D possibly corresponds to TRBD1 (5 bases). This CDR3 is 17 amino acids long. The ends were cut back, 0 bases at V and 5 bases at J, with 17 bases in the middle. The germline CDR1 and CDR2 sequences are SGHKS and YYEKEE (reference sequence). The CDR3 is CASSLGDSGEWNEKLFF. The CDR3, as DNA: TGTGCCAGCAGCTTGGGTGACAGCGGGGAGTGGAATGAAAAACTGTTTTTT.

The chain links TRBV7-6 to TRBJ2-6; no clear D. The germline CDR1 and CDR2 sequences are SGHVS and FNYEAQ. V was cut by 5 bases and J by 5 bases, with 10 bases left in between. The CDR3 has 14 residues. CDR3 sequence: CASSLGRRANVLTF. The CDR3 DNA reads TGTGCCAGCAGCCTCGGGCGTAGGGCCAACGTCCTGACTTTC.

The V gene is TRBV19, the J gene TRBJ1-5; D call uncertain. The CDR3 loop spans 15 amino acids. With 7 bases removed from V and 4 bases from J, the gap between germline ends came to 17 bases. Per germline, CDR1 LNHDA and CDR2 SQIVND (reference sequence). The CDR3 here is CASNPYGRNNQPQHF. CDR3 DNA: TGTGCCAGTAACCCTTACGGCAGGAATAATCAGCCCCAGCATTTT.

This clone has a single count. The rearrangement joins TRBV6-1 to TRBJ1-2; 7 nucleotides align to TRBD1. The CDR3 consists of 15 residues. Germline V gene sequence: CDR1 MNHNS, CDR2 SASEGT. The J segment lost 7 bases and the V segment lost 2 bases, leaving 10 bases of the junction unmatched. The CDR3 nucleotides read TGTGCCAGCAGTGAACTTTTTCAGGGGGGGACTGGCTACACCTTC. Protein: CASSELFQGGTGYTF.

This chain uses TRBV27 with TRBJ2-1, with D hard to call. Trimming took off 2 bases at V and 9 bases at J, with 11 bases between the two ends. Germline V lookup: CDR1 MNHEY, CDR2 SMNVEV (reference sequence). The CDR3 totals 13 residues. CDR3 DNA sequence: TGTGCCAGCAGTTTAGGAACTTTAGGTGAGCAGTTCTTC. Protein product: CASSLGTLGEQFF.

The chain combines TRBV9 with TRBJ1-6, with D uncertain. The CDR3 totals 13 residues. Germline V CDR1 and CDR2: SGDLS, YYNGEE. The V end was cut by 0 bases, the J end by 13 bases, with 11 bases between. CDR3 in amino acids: CASSVEPVDPLHF. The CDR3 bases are TGTGCCAGCAGCGTAGAACCGGTTGATCCCCTCCACTTT.